The entry below describes one T cell receptor (beta chain). This record comes from a study of OX40 agonist ivuxolimab in advanced cancers. Across the study: A mean age of roughly 60 years, range about 20 to 79, was recorded, and 80% to 90% were male.

Clones were sequenced by immunoSEQ multiplex PCR, and TCRdb holds only the in-frame ones, with some missing. This sample has around 12,000 clones, with around 80% found just once. The specimen was CD4+ or CD8+ T cells sorted from blood, collected in a trial of the OX40 agonist ivuxolimab. This clonotype was sampled from an adult with an advanced solid tumor such as melanoma, head and neck, liver or kidney cancer.

The CDR3 region is CASSLAGVETQYF. CDR3 sequence (DNA): TGCGCCAGCAGCCTAGCGGGAGTTGAGACCCAGTACTTC. The gene calls are TRBV23-1 and TRBJ2-5; TRBD2 matches 10 bases. TRBV23-1 falls under the ORF class, with uncertain function. Losses at the gene ends were 6 bases for V and 5 bases for J; bases not matched to a gene: 3. The CDR3 length is 13 residues.